Following are 14 T cell receptor beta chains from one sample sequenced in a study of T cell changes during pregnancy in multiple sclerosis. Profiled with immunoSEQ multiplex PCR; TCRdb holds only in-frame clones, not every one. The table includes approximately 40,000 clones, less than 90% detected once. Here the sequenced sample was CD4+ T cells from peripheral blood mononuclear cells, taken in the second trimester of pregnancy. The receptors stem from a female donor with multiple sclerosis, enrolled in a pregnancy study.

The rearrangement links TRBV7-2 to TRBJ2-7; no clear D. V was clipped by 1 base and J by 5 bases, with 6 bases between them. The CDR3 contains 12 residues. In germline, CDR1 is SGHTA, CDR2 FQGNSA. The chain's CDR3 is CASSLGANEQYF. DNA of the CDR3: TGTGCCAGCAGCTTAGGGGCCAACGAGCAGTACTTC. Full variable domain (outside the CDR3, taken from reference TRBV7-2 and TRBJ2-7): GAGVSQSPSNKVTEKGKDVELRCDPISGHTALYWYRQSLGQGLEFLIYFQGNSAPDKSGLPSDRFSAERTGGSVSTLTIQRTQQEDSAVYLCASSLGANEQYFGPGTRLTVT.

Points on this clone: One end of the junction fails to match germline, which may point to a read error. The gene calls are TRBV7-7 and TRBJ2-5, with D maybe TRBD2 (5 bases). CDR1 SSHAT and CDR2 FNYEAQ come from the germline V gene (reference sequence). The CDR3 is 14 residues long. The CDR3 DNA is TGTGCTAGCAGCTTATCAGCGGTCCAAGAGACCCAGTACTTC. It yields the protein CASSLSAVQETQYF.

This CDR3 is CASGLSGLAGVGETQYF. CDR3 nucleotide sequence: TGTGCTAGTGGTCTCTCGGGGCTAGCGGGAGTTGGAGAGACCCAGTACTTC. The chain joins TRBV12-5 to TRBJ2-5, with 10 bases that match TRBD2. Germline lookup yields CDR1 LGHNT and CDR2 FRNRAP. V lost 5 bases and J lost 4; bases outside the gene matches: 13. The CDR3 extends over 17 amino acids.

This clone occurred once. This chain connects TRBV28 to TRBJ2-5; TRBD2 aligns across 12 bases. Germline V gene sequence: CDR1 MDHEN, CDR2 SYDVKM. V shed 10 bases and J 3 bases; nucleotides not matched to a gene: 9. This CDR3 region has 15 residues. The chain's CDR3 is CAIRLAGEPKETQYF. CDR3 DNA: TGTGCCATCCGACTAGCGGGGGAACCAAAAGAGACCCAGTACTTC. Variable domain in full (rest from reference TRBV28 and TRBJ2-5): DVKVTQSSRYLVKRTGEKVFLECVQDMDHENMFWYRQDPGLGLRLIYFSYDVKMKEKGDIPEGYSVSREKKERFSLILESASTNQTSMYLCAIRLAGEPKETQYFGPGTRLLVL.

This chain links TRBV5-1 with TRBJ1-3; possible D gene TRBD1, 6 bases. Germline values: CDR1 SGHRS, CDR2 YFSETQ. Deletions cut 0 bases from V and 0 bases from J, with 13 bases between. The CDR3 is 17 amino acids. The CDR3 coding sequence is TGCGCCAGCAGCTTGGCGGGACACCCTGTCTCTGGAAACACCATATATTTT. Amino acid sequence: CASSLAGHPVSGNTIYF.

The genes are TRBV27 and TRBJ2-1; TRBD1 aligns across 9 bases. From germline, CDR1 is MNHEY and CDR2 SMNVEV (reference sequence). V trimming: 4 bases; J trimming: 4 bases; junction bases outside the gene matches: 8. This CDR3 has 16 residues. CDR3 amino acids: CASSSTGTGLYNEQFF. The DNA of the CDR3 is TGTGCCAGCAGTTCAACCGGGACAGGGCTTTACAATGAGCAGTTCTTC.

The rearrangement links TRBV6-6 to TRBJ2-5, with TRBD2 identical over 9 bases. The CDR3 is 16 amino acids. Per germline, CDR1 MNHNY and CDR2 SVGAGI (reference sequence). V trimming: 2 bases; J trimming: 1 base; junction bases outside the gene matches: 5. Here the CDR3 DNA reads TGTGCCAGCAGTTACAGGGCTAGCGGGGCCCAAGAGACCCAGTACTTC. As protein: CASSYRASGAQETQYF.

The rearrangement uses TRBV19 and TRBJ1-3, with a weak D call TRBD1 (6 bases). Trimming left V 5 bases short and J 0 bases short, with 17 bases between. Germline V gene lookup returns CDR1 LNHDA and CDR2 SQIVND (reference sequence). The CDR3 has 17 residues. Here the CDR3 reads CASSSDSLRFSGNTIYF. DNA for the CDR3: TGTGCCAGTAGTTCGGACAGCCTTAGATTCTCTGGAAACACCATATATTTT.

The sample holds a few counts of this clone. The rearrangement links TRBV20-1 to TRBJ2-2, with D unresolved. Deletions cut 5 bases from V and 6 bases from J, with 7 bases between. This CDR3 contains 11 residues. CDR1 DFQATT and CDR2 SNEGSKA come from the germline V gene (reference sequence). The CDR3 coding sequence is TGCAGTGCTCACCTATCCGGGGAGCTGTTTTTT. Residues: CSAHLSGELFF.

This clone was detected once. This chain joins TRBV10-3 and TRBJ2-2, with 7 bases identical to TRBD2. From germline, CDR1 is ENHRY and CDR2 SYGVKD. The CDR3 runs 14 residues. J gave up 1 base and V 9 bases, and 5 bases lay outside the gene matches. CDR3 DNA: TGTGCCATAGAGAGCGGGAAGAACACCGGGGAGCTGTTTTTT. Its translation is CAIESGKNTGELFF.

J is TRBJ2-7 and V is TRBV5-8; 10 bases align to TRBD2. Germline CDR1 and CDR2: SGHTS and YDEGEE. The ends lost 4 bases at V and 4 bases at J; junction bases unmatched: 11. The CDR3 consists of 16 residues. The chain's CDR3 is CASSRGLAGVGYEQYF. The CDR3 DNA reads as TGTGCCAGCAGCCGGGGTCTAGCGGGAGTGGGTTACGAGCAGTACTTC.

On this clone itself: The same CDR3 also results from other DNA sequences found in this sample. This sequence joins TRBV7-2 and TRBJ1-2; D is uncertain. The CDR3 has 15 amino acids. Germline loops: CDR1 SGHTA, CDR2 FQGNSA. Trimming removed 5 bases at V and 8 bases at J, with 21 bases between. CDR3 loop: CASSQPSPRQRGYTF. DNA for the CDR3: TGTGCCAGCAGCCAACCATCCCCCCGCCAGAGGGGCTACACCTTC.

The V call is TRBV19, the J call TRBJ2-1; 14 positions agree with TRBD2. The germline V gene has CDR1 LNHDA and CDR2 SQIVND (reference sequence). This CDR3 is 17 amino acids long. V dropped 5 bases and J dropped 3; count of bases not matched to a gene: 6. CDR3 sequence: CASSYSGTSGSYNEQFF. The CDR3, as DNA: TGTGCCAGTAGTTACTCCGGGACTAGCGGGAGCTACAATGAGCAGTTCTTC. The complete variable domain, with remaining parts taken from reference TRBV19 and TRBJ2-1, reads DGGITQSPKYLFRKEGQNVTLSCEQNLNHDAMYWYRQDPGQGLRLIYYSQIVNDFQKGDIAEGYSVSREKKESFPLTVTSAQKNPTAFYLCASSYSGTSGSYNEQFFGPGTRLTVL.

This sequence joins TRBV6-5 and TRBJ2-5, with 8 bases that match TRBD2. CDR3 size: 13 residues. With V trimmed by 1 base and J by 9 bases, 4 bases remained unmatched. Germline V gives CDR1 MNHEY, CDR2 SVGAGI. As DNA, the CDR3 is TGTGCCAGCAGTTACTTACTAGCGGAAGCCCAGTACTTC. This codes for CASSYLLAEAQYF.